Listed below are T cell receptor beta chains from one sample, sequenced in a study of cytomegalovirus exposure and HLA in healthy donors. Generated by immunoSEQ multiplex PCR, the TCRdb table keeps only in-frame clones and is missing some. The repertoire holds around 40,000 clones, with around 90% as singletons. Sequencing was carried out using PBMCs. The receptor source for this set is a woman in her 40s in good health and CMV-seropositive. CDR3s include the opening cysteine and the closing phenylalanine or tryptophan. The D gene is left open where the match is weak. The size entry is marked missing in some rows and otherwise reads once, few, many or a size class.

>-|TRBD2|TRBJ2-7|TRBV7-9
CSSSLPGLAGGPSYEQYF
TGTTCCAGCAGCCTGCCGGGACTAGCGGGAGGGCCTTCCTACGAGCAGTACTTC
>-|TRBD2|TRBJ2-1|TRBV19
CASRGLAQMNEQFF
TGTGCCAGTAGGGGACTAGCGCAGATGAATGAGCAGTTCTTC
>-|TRBD1|TRBJ2-1|TRBV28
CASSFRDRHNEQFF
TGTGCCAGCAGTTTTAGGGACAGGCACAATGAGCAGTTCTTC
>-|TRBD1|TRBJ2-1|TRBV29-1
CSVPLASTGGQFF
TGCAGCGTTCCACTAGCATCGACAGGGGGCCAGTTCTTC
>-|-|TRBJ1-6|TRBV5-4
CASSLTGRENSPLHF
TGTGCCAGCAGCTTGACAGGGCGAGAGAATTCACCCCTCCACTTT
>-|-|TRBJ2-2|TRBV16
CASSQSGLGGELFF
TGTGCCAGCAGCCAATCAGGACTTGGCGGGGAGCTGTTTTTT
>-|TRBD1|TRBJ1-2|TRBV5-6
CASSWGQVNYGYTF
TGTGCCAGCAGCTGGGGACAGGTGAACTATGGCTACACCTTC
>-|TRBD2|TRBJ2-2|TRBV7-3
CASSLTSGINTGELFF
TGTGCCAGCAGCCTGACTAGCGGGATTAACACCGGGGAGCTGTTTTTT
>few|-|TRBJ1-6|TRBV2
CASSETGINSPLHF
TGTGCCAGCAGCGAGACAGGAATAAATTCACCCCTCCACTTT
>once|-|TRBJ2-5|TRBV2
CASSAGTGSQETQYF
TGTGCCAGCAGCGCCGGGACTGGCTCCCAAGAGACCCAGTACTTC
>-|TRBD2|TRBJ2-7|TRBV4-2
CASSHDTGTSGFNEQYF
TGTGCCAGCAGCCATGATACCGGGACTAGCGGTTTCAACGAGCAGTACTTC
>-|TRBD2|TRBJ2-3|TRBV23-1
CASSQSGLREPDTQYF
TGCGCCAGCAGTCAATCTGGGCTGCGGGAGCCAGATACGCAGTATTTT
>few|TRBD2|TRBJ2-3|TRBV7-2
CASSLGTSGGRVGDTQYF
TGTGCCAGCAGCTTAGGAACTAGCGGGGGCCGAGTAGGAGATACGCAGTATTTT
>-|TRBD1|TRBJ1-2|TRBV7-9
CASSLPGQSLYGYTF
TGTGCCAGCAGCCTCCCGGGACAGTCCCTTTATGGCTACACCTTC
>-|-|TRBJ1-5|TRBV6-1
CAGSGSRGGLDQPQHF
TGTGCCGGCAGTGGGAGCCGGGGGGGTTTGGATCAGCCCCAGCATTTT
>-|-|TRBJ2-1|TRBV14
CASSQDLGGGSEQFF
TGTGCCAGCAGCCAAGATTTGGGAGGGGGGAGTGAGCAGTTCTTC
>-|-|TRBJ2-4|TRBV28
CASSFNRGANIQYF
TGTGCCAGCAGTTTCAACCGGGGGGCCAACATTCAGTACTTC
>-|-|TRBJ2-1|TRBV29-1
CSVEGPQGNEQFF
TGCAGCGTTGAAGGCCCTCAGGGAAATGAGCAGTTCTTC
>-|-|TRBJ1-5|TRBV7-9
CSSSLAPPGDLYQPQHF
TGTTCCAGCAGCTTAGCCCCCCCAGGGGACCTATATCAGCCCCAGCATTTT
>-|-|TRBJ2-7|TRBV5-4
CASSLAPQGYYEQYF
TGTGCCAGCAGCTTGGCGCCCCAGGGTTACTACGAGCAGTACTTC
>-|-|TRBJ1-1|TRBV10-3
CAIQGRENTEAFF
TGTGCCATACAAGGACGGGAGAACACTGAAGCTTTCTTT
>-|-|TRBJ2-7|TRBV4-2
CASSQATVFSYEQYF
TGTGCCAGCAGCCAAGCGACAGTTTTCTCCTACGAGCAGTACTTC
>-|-|TRBJ1-1|TRBV12-5
CASGFAMNTEAFF
TGTGCTAGTGGCTTTGCTATGAACACTGAAGCTTTCTTT
>-|TRBD2|TRBJ2-7|TRBV28
CASSFPSGSSYEQYF
TGTGCCAGCAGTTTCCCTAGCGGGAGCTCCTACGAGCAGTACTTC
>-|-|TRBJ2-2|TRBV4-1
CASSLLGTGKGSNTGELFF
TGCGCCAGCAGCCTATTGGGCACAGGGAAGGGTTCGAACACCGGGGAGCTGTTTTTT
>-|-|TRBJ2-1|TRBV2
CASFWPNEQFF
TGTGCCAGCTTCTGGCCTAATGAGCAGTTCTTC
>-|TRBD1|TRBJ2-1|TRBV6-6
CASSQEGTGAFGEQFF
TGTGCCAGCAGTCAAGAAGGGACAGGGGCCTTCGGGGAGCAGTTCTTC
>-|-|TRBJ1-4|TRBV29-1
CSARDEKLFF
TGCAGCGCTCGAGATGAAAAACTGTTTTTT
>-|TRBD1|TRBJ2-2|TRBV25-1
CASSDFETGDTGELFF
TGTGCCAGCAGTGATTTCGAGACAGGGGACACCGGGGAGCTGTTTTTT